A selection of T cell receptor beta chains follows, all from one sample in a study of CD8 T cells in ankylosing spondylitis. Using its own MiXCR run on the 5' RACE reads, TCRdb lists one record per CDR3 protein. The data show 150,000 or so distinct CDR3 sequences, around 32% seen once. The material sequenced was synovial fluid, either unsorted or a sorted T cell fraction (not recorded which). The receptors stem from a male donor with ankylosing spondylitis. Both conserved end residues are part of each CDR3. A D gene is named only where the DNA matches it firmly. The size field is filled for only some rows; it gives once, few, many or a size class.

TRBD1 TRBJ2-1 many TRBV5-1 CASQGAREQFF TGCGCCAGTCAGGGGGCTCGGGAGCAGTTCTTC
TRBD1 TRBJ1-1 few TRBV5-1 CASSRGQGATSPEAFF TGCGCCAGCAGCCGGGGACAGGGGGCGACGAGTCCTGAAGCTTTCTTT
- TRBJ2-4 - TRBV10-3 CAISDSGAGKNIQYF TGTGCCATCAGTGATTCCGGTGCGGGCAAAAACATTCAGTACTTC
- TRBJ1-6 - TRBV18 CASSPLLGDNSPLHF TGTGCCAGCTCACCCCTTTTAGGGGATAATTCACCCCTCCACTTT
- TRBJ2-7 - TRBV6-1 CASSESGSPYEQYF TGTGCCAGCAGTGAATCGGGGAGCCCCTACGAGCAGTACTTC
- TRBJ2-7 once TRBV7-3 CASSLAGPGYEQYF TGTGCCAGCAGCTTAGCGGGACCGGGGTACGAGCAGTACTTC
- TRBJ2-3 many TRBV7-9 CASSLGGADTQYF TGTGCCAGCAGCTTAGGGGGGGCAGATACGCAGTATTTT
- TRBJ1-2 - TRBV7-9 CASSIREAAGYTF TGTGCCAGCAGCATCAGGGAAGCGGCTGGCTACACCTTC
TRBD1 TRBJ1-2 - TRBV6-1 CASSERLTTGGYTF TGTGCCAGCAGTGAACGGCTAACGACAGGGGGCTACACCTTC
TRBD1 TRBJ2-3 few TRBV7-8 CASSSPSDRGIEDTQYF TGTGCCAGCAGCTCACCGTCAGACAGGGGAATTGAGGATACGCAGTATTTT
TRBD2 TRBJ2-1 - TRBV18 CASSQGTSGGYEQFF TGTGCCAGCTCACAAGGGACTAGCGGGGGGTATGAGCAGTTCTTC
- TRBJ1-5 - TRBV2 CASMRGNQPQHF TGTGCCAGCATGCGGGGCAATCAGCCCCAGCATTTT
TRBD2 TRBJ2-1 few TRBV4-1 CASSPGGAVLDEQFF TGCGCCAGCAGCCCGGGGGGGGCCGTTTTGGATGAGCAGTTCTTC
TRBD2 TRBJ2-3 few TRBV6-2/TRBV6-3 CASSYSRGSGTITDTQYF TGTGCCAGCAGTTACTCCCGAGGGAGCGGGACTATCACAGATACGCAGTATTTT
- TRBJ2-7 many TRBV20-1 CSASMATGPFSYEQYF TGCAGTGCTAGCATGGCTACAGGCCCTTTCTCCTACGAGCAGTACTTC
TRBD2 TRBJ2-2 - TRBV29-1 CSVGLAGVNTGELFF TGCAGCGTTGGACTAGCGGGAGTGAACACCGGGGAGCTGTTTTTT
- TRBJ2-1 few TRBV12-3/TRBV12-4 CASSQPPRVLNYNEQFF TGTGCCAGCAGTCAACCCCCCCGGGTCCTTAACTACAATGAGCAGTTCTTC
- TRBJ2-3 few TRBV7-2 CASSPLKTGSRADTQYF TGTGCCAGCAGCCCCCTAAAAACAGGGAGCCGGGCAGATACGCAGTATTTT
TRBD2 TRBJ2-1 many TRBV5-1 CASSLTSGAYNEQFF TGTGCCAGCAGTTTGACTAGCGGGGCGTACAATGAGCAGTTCTTC
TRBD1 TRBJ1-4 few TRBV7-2 CASSPNPGTGNEKLFF TGTGCCAGCAGCCCCAATCCCGGGACAGGGAATGAAAAACTGTTTTTT
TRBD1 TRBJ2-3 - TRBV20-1 CSAHAGQGDTDTQYF TGCAGTGCTCACGCTGGACAGGGCGACACAGATACGCAGTATTTT
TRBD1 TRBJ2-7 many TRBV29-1 CSVDPGTGNEQYF TGCAGCGTTGACCCCGGGACAGGGAACGAGCAGTACTTC
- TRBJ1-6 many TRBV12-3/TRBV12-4 CASTSRLPLPLHF TGTGCCAGCACCTCCAGGTTACCACTACCCCTCCACTTT
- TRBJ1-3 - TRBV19 CASSPDKTIYF TGTGCCAGTAGTCCTGACAAGACCATATATTTT
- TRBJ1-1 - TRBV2 CASNTNTEAFF TGTGCCAGCAATACGAACACTGAAGCTTTCTTT
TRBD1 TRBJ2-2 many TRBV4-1 CASSRGQGGTGELFF TGCGCCAGCAGCAGAGGACAGGGGGGAACCGGGGAGCTGTTTTTT
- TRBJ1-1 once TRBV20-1 CSARRQVNTEAFF TGCAGTGCTAGACGACAGGTGAACACTGAAGCTTTCTTT
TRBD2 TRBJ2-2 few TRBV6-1 CASKGTSGRAGTGELFF TGTGCCAGCAAAGGGACTAGCGGGAGGGCGGGCACCGGGGAGCTGTTTTTT